The rows below give T cell receptor beta chains drawn from one sample of a study of regulatory T cells in long-lasting Graves disease. From the multiplex PCR reads, TCRdb called clonotypes with MiXCR, one entry per CDR3 protein. Of under 400,000 distinct CDR3 sequences listed, roughly 17% were seen once; the top ten hold less than 35%. The same data also contributed to another study, on T cells in Graves' hyperthyroidism and ophthalmopathy.

The sequenced sample was peripheral blood mononuclear cells (PBMCs), obtained at new diagnosis, from a patient treated with antithyroid drugs. These receptors were collected from a man aged 35 to 55 with Graves disease. The CDR3 runs from the conserved cysteine through the conserved F or W. The order of the fields is V gene, clone size, D gene, J gene, CDR3 DNA, CDR3 protein. The D gene is left open where the match is weak. A row's size may be missing; if present it is once, few, many or a size class.

V: TRBV11-1
size: many
D: NA
J: TRBJ1-1
DNA: TGTGCCAGCAGCCGGGTAGGGAATAGCGCTGAAGCTTTCTTT
CDR3: CASSRVGNSAEAFF

V: TRBV29-1
size: NA
D: NA
J: TRBJ2-1
DNA: TGCAGCGTTAATTATGAGCAGTTCTTC
CDR3: CSVNYEQFF

V: TRBV27
size: many
D: NA
J: TRBJ2-7
DNA: TGTGCCAGCAGTTTGATAGAGTACTTC
CDR3: CASSLIEYF

V: TRBV2
size: NA
D: NA
J: TRBJ2-1
DNA: TGTGCCAGCAGGCCTTACAATGAGCAGTTCTTC
CDR3: CASRPYNEQFF

V: TRBV5-1
size: many
D: NA
J: TRBJ2-7
DNA: TGCGCCAGCAGCACAGGGAGGAGCTCCTACGAGCAGTACTTC
CDR3: CASSTGRSSYEQYF

V: TRBV6-2/TRBV6-3
size: NA
D: NA
J: TRBJ2-5
DNA: TGTGCCAGCAGAAGAATTCGGTGGGGAAAAGAGACCCAGTACTTC
CDR3: CASRRIRWGKETQYF

V: TRBV7-6
size: NA
D: TRBD2
J: TRBJ2-3
DNA: TGTGCCAGCAGCTTTCCCGGGACTAACACAGATACGCAGTATTTT
CDR3: CASSFPGTNTDTQYF

V: TRBV5-4
size: NA
D: NA
J: TRBJ2-5
DNA: TGTGCCAGCAGCTTGGGCGGGGCCGCAAGCCAAGAGACACAGTACTTC
CDR3: CASSLGGAASQETQYF

V: TRBV4-3
size: few
D: NA
J: TRBJ2-4
DNA: TGCGCCAGCAGCCAAGATGAGACTGCAGCCAAAAACATTCAGTACTTC
CDR3: CASSQDETAAKNIQYF

V: TRBV2
size: few
D: TRBD1
J: TRBJ2-2
DNA: TGTGCCAGCAGGGGGACAGGGGGCTCCGGGGAGCTGTTTTTT
CDR3: CASRGTGGSGELFF

V: TRBV28
size: many
D: NA
J: TRBJ1-6
DNA: TGTGCCAGCAGCCCAGCTCTCGGGGGGGGAGCAGCCCTCCACTTT
CDR3: CASSPALGGGAALHF

V: TRBV30
size: many
D: NA
J: TRBJ1-1
DNA: TGTGCCTGGAGTGACGGCACAAACACTGAAGCTTTCTTT
CDR3: CAWSDGTNTEAFF

V: TRBV30
size: once
D: TRBD1
J: TRBJ2-7
DNA: TGTGCCTGGATAACCGGACAGGGGTATAGCGAGCAGTACTTC
CDR3: CAWITGQGYSEQYF

V: TRBV7-2
size: many
D: NA
J: TRBJ1-2
DNA: TGTGCCAGCAGCTACTTCCCCAAGACTCAAGGCTACACCTTC
CDR3: CASSYFPKTQGYTF

V: TRBV2
size: many
D: NA
J: TRBJ1-1
DNA: TGTGCCAGCCGGGACCCGAACACTGAAGCTTTCTTT
CDR3: CASRDPNTEAFF

V: TRBV24-1
size: many
D: TRBD1
J: TRBJ2-7
DNA: TGTGCCACCAGTGCCGTCGGACAGGGCGTCCACGAGCAGTACTTC
CDR3: CATSAVGQGVHEQYF

V: TRBV20-1
size: many
D: NA
J: TRBJ1-6
DNA: TGCAGTGCTAGAGATTTCGAGGTCCGGGGATTAAGTTCACCCCTCCACTTT
CDR3: CSARDFEVRGLSSPLHF

V: TRBV7-2
size: many
D: NA
J: TRBJ1-5
DNA: TGTGCCAGCAGCTTAGCTCTAGGCCAGCCCCAGCATTTT
CDR3: CASSLALGQPQHF

V: TRBV2
size: many
D: NA
J: TRBJ1-4
DNA: TGTGCCAGCAGGGAGGGATCTCCTAGAGAAAAACTGTTTTTT
CDR3: CASREGSPREKLFF

V: TRBV20-1
size: NA
D: NA
J: TRBJ2-3
DNA: TGCAGTGCTAGACCTCCCTTGGGCACAGATACGCAGTATTTT
CDR3: CSARPPLGTDTQYF

V: TRBV28
size: many
D: TRBD2
J: TRBJ2-3
DNA: TGTGCCAGCAGTTTCTGGCTAGCGGGGGACCTTACAGATACGCAGTATTTT
CDR3: CASSFWLAGDLTDTQYF

V: TRBV3-1
size: few
D: NA
J: TRBJ2-3
DNA: TGTGCCAGCAGCCAAAACCAGGGGGGGTTGACAGATACGCAGTATTTT
CDR3: CASSQNQGGLTDTQYF

V: TRBV19
size: few
D: TRBD1
J: TRBJ2-7
DNA: TGTGCCAGTAGTATCGATGGACAGGGGAGGTTCGGGCAGTACTTC
CDR3: CASSIDGQGRFGQYF

V: TRBV27
size: NA
D: TRBD1
J: TRBJ1-6
DNA: TGTGCCAGCAGTCGCGACAGGGACCTCTATAATTCACCCCTCCACTTT
CDR3: CASSRDRDLYNSPLHF

V: TRBV20-1
size: NA
D: NA
J: TRBJ1-1
DNA: TGCAGTGCCGATCCCCCCCTAGCTCTTGTGAACACTGAAGCTTTCTTT
CDR3: CSADPPLALVNTEAFF

V: TRBV6-2/TRBV6-3
size: many
D: NA
J: TRBJ2-7
DNA: TGTGCCAGCAAGGGATTATTCACCTACGAGCAGTACTTC
CDR3: CASKGLFTYEQYF

V: TRBV20-1
size: few
D: NA
J: TRBJ2-3
DNA: TGCAGTACCACCCACAGGACAACCCGCGATACGCAGTATTTT
CDR3: CSTTHRTTRDTQYF

V: TRBV5-4
size: few
D: NA
J: TRBJ2-2
DNA: TGTGCCAGCAGCACAATACAGGCGAACACCGGGGAGCTGTTTTTT
CDR3: CASSTIQANTGELFF